The rows below give T cell receptor beta chains drawn from one sample of a study of cytomegalovirus exposure and HLA in healthy donors. This table comes from immunoSEQ multiplex PCR, and its TCRdb copy is limited to in-frame clones, with some not included. In the table there are a few hundred thousand clones, about 80% of which are singletons. The sample consisted of PBMCs. These receptor sequences come from a man aged 18 to 29 in good health and CMV-seronegative. Each CDR3 is given with its conserved first and last residue. The order of the fields is D gene, V gene, CDR3 protein. A D gene is named only where the DNA matches it firmly.

-	TRBV27	CASSAHSSANTEAFF
-	TRBV15	CATAEGGGTEQFF
TRBD2	TRBV6-1	CASSELRTSGSTDTQYF
-	TRBV25-1	CASSEFGIFGGQDTQYF
TRBD2	TRBV4-2	CASSQTGGAGKETQYF
-	TRBV19	CASSPVVGRGNQPQHF
TRBD2	TRBV28	CASTPGSGSNWAYEQYF
-	TRBV5-1	CASSLRRQETQYF
TRBD1	TRBV7-9	CASSAISGTEMFF
TRBD2	TRBV4-3	CASSQGGLAGGPRLLEQFF
-	TRBV7-9	CASSLYTLPYNEQFF
-	TRBV27	CASTPLQSSTDTQYF
TRBD1	TRBV7-9	CASSATGMGPLEQYF
TRBD2	TRBV11-3	CASSLGTSESTDTQYF
TRBD2	TRBV9	CASSVPRRIAGADTQYF
TRBD1	TRBV5-1	CASRTGANYGYTF
-	TRBV6-4	CASSDSLSYNSPLHF
TRBD1	TRBV25-1	CASGTDRGLLHDYGYTF
-	TRBV7-8	CASSPRWGLYHNEQFF
-	TRBV30	CAYLQVYEQYF
TRBD2	TRBV11-3	CASSFSSGSNTDTQYF
-	TRBV7-9	CSSARGGRQETQYF
-	TRBV6-4	CASSESGDMGGYTF
-	TRBV9	CASSVGADWGNQPQHF
TRBD1	TRBV30	CAWFAPGQGALANYGYTF
-	TRBV11-2	CASSLRRRGIDGYTF
TRBD2	TRBV5-1	CASSDTSGGAHTQYF
TRBD2	TRBV18	CASSTGTSGYNEQFF
TRBD1	TRBV28	CASSFRGLQPQHF
TRBD1	TRBV2	CASSGQGGGTEAFF
TRBD1	TRBV7-9	CASSGWDRGITYEQYF